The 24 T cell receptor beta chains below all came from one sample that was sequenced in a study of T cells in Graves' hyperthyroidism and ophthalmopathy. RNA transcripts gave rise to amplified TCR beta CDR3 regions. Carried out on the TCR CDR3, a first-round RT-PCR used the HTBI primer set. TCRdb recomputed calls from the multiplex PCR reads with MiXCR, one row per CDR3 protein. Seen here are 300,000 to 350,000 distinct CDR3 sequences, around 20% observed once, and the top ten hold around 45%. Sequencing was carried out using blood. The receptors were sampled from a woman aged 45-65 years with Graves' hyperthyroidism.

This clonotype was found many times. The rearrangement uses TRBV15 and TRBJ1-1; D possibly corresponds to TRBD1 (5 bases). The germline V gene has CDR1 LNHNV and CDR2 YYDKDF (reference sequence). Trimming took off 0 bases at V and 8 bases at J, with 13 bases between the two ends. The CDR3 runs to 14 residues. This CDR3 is CATSRDRGRGEAFF. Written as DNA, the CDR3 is TGTGCCACCAGCAGAGATAGAGGGAGGGGCGAAGCTTTCTTT.

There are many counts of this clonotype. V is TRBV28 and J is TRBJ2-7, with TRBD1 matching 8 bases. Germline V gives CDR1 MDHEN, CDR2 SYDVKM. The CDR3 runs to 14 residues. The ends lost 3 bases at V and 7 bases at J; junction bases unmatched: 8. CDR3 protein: CASSFAGTGGEQYF. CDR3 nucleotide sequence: TGTGCCAGCAGTTTTGCCGGGACAGGTGGGGAGCAGTACTTC.

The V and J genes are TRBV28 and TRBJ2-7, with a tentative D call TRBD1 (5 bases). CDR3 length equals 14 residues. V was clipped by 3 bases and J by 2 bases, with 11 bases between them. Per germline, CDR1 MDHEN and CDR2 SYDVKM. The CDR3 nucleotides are TGTGCCAGCAGTTTTCTTCAGGGTACCTACGAGCAGTACTTC. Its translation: CASSFLQGTYEQYF.

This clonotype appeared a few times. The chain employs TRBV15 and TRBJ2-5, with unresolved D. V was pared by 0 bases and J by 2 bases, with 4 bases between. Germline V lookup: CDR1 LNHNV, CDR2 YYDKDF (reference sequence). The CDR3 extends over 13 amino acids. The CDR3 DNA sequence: TGTGCCACCAGCAGAGACCTACAAGAGACCCAGTACTTC. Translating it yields CATSRDLQETQYF.

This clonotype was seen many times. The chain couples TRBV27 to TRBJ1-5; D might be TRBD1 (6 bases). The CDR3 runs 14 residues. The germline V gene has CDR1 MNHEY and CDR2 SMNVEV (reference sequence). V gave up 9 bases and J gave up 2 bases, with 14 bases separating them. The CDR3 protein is CASKPGHGNQPQHF. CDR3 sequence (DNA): TGTGCCAGTAAGCCGGGACACGGCAATCAGCCCCAGCATTTT.

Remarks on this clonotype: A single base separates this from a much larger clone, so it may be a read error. CDR3 nucleotides: TGTGCCTGGAGTCCCTCGCTGCCGAGCAAAAACATTCAGTACTTC. Translated, it gives CAWSPSLPSKNIQYF. V gene TRBV30 combines with J gene TRBJ2-4; D uncertain. CDR1 is GTSNPN, CDR2 SVGIG, per germline (reference sequence). The CDR3 length is 15 residues. V shed 2 bases and J shed 3 bases, with 14 bases lying between them.

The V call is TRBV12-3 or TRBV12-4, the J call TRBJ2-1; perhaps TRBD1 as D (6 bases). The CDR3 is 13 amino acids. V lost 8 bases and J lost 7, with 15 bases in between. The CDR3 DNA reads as TGTGCCAGCGCGGACAGCCCGGGGAATGAGCAGTTCTTC. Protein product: CASADSPGNEQFF.

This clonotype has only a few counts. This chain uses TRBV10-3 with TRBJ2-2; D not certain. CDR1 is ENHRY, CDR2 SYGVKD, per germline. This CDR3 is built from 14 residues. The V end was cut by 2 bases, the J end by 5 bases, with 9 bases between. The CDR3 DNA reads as TGTGCCATCAGTGAGATTGACAAAACCGGGGAGCTGTTTTTT. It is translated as CAISEIDKTGELFF.

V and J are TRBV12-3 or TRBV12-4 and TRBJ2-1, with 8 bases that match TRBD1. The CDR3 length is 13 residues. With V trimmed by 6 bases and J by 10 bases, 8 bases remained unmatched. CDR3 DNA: TGTGCCAGCAGCTTGGACAGGGTAGGCGAGCAGTTCTTC. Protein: CASSLDRVGEQFF.

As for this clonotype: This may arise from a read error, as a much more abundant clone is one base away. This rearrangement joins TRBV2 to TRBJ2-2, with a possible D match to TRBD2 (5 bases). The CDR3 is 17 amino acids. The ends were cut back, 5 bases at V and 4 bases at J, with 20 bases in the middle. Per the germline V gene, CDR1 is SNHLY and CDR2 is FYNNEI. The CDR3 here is CASSFLRRPRGTGELFF. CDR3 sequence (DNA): TGTGCCAGCAGTTTCCTCCGGAGGCCGAGAGGCACCGGGGAGCTGTTTTTT. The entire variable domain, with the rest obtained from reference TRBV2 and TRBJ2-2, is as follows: EPEVTQTPSHQVTQMGQEVILRCVPISNHLYFYWYRQILGQKVEFLVSFYNNEISEKSEIFDDQFSVERPDGSNFTLKIRSTKLEDSAMYFCASSFLRRPRGTGELFFGEGSRLTVL.

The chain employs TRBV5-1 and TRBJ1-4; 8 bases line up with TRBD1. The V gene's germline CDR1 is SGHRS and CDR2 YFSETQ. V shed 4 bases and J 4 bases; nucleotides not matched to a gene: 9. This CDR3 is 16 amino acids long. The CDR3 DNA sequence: TGCGCCAGCAGCCCACCCCGGGACAGGAGTAATGAAAAACTGTTTTTT. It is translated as CASSPPRDRSNEKLFF.

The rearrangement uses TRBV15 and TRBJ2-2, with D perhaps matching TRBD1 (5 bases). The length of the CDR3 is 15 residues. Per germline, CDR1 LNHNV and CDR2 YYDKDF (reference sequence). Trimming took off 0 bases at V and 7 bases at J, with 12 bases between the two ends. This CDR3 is CATSRDIGHFGELFF. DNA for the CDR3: TGTGCCACCAGCAGAGATATAGGACACTTCGGGGAGCTGTTTTTT.

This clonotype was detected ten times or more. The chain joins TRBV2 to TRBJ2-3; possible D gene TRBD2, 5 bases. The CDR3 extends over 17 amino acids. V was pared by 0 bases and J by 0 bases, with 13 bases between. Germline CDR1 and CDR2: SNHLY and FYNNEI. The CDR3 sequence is CASSEAEVKHSTDTQYF. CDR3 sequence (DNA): TGTGCCAGCAGTGAAGCGGAGGTTAAACACAGCACAGATACGCAGTATTTT.

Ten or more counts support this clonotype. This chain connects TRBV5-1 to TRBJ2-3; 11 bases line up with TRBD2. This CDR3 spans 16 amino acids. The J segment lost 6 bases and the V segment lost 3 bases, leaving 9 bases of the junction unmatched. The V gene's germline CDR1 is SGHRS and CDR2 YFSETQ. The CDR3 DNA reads TGCGCCAGCAGCTCGGGACTAGCGGACGTCAGTGATACGCAGTATTTT. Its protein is CASSSGLADVSDTQYF.

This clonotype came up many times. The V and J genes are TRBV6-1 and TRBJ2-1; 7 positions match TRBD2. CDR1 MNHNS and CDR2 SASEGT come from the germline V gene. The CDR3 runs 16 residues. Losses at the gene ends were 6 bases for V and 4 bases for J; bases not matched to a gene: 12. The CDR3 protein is CASSKFPWGGYNEQFF. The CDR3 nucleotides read TGTGCCAGCAGCAAATTTCCTTGGGGGGGATACAATGAGCAGTTCTTC.

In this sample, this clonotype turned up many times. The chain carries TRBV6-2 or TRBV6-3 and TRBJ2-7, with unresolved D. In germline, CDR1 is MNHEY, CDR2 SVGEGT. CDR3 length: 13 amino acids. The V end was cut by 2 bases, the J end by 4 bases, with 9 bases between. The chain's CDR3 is CASSYENTYEQYF. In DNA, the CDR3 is TGTGCCAGCAGTTACGAGAATACGTACGAGCAGTACTTC.

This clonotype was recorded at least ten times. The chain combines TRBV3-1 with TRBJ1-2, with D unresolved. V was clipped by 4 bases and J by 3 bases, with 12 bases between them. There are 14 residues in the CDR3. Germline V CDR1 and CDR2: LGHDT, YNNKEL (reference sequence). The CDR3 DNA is TGTGCCAGCAGCCCCCCGGACGGCTACTATGGCTACACCTTC. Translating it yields CASSPPDGYYGYTF.

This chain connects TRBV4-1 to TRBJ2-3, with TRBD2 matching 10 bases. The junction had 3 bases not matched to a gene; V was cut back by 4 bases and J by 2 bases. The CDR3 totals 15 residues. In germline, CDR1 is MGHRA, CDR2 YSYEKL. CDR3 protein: CASSLGTSATDTQYF. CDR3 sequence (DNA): TGCGCCAGCAGCCTCGGGACTAGCGCCACAGATACGCAGTATTTT.

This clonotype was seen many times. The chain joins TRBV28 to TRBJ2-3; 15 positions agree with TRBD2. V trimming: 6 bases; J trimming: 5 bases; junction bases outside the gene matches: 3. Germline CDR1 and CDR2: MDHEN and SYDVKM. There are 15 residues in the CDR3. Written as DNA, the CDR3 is TGTGCCAGCAGACGGACTAGCGGGAGGGGAGATACGCAGTATTTT. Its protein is CASRRTSGRGDTQYF. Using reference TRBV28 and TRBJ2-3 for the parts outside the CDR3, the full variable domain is DVKVTQSSRYLVKRTGEKVFLECVQDMDHENMFWYRQDPGLGLRLIYFSYDVKMKEKGDIPEGYSVSREKKERFSLILESASTNQTSMYLCASRRTSGRGDTQYFGPGTRLTVL.

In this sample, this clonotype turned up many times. CDR3 in DNA: TGTGCCAGCAGCCACGGGGACAGGAAGATCTTTTCCCCCTACGAGCAGTACTTC. It yields the protein CASSHGDRKIFSPYEQYF. The rearrangement links TRBV14 to TRBJ2-7, with 8 bases identical to TRBD1. The germline V gene has CDR1 SGHDN and CDR2 FVKESK. Trimming at V came to 3 bases and at J to 2 bases, leaving 15 bases not matched to a gene. This CDR3 comprises 18 residues.

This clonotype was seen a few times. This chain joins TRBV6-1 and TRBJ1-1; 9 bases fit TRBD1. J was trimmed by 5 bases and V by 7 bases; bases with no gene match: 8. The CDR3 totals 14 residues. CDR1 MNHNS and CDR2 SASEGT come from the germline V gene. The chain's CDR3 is CASKIGQGRTEAFF. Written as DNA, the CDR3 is TGTGCCAGCAAAATAGGACAGGGGAGGACTGAAGCTTTCTTT.

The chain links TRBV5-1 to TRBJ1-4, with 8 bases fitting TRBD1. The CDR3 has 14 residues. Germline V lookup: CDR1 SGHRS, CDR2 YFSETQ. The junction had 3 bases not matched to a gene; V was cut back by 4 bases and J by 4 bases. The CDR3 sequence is CASSQGQVNEKLFF. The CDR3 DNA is TGCGCCAGCAGCCAGGGACAGGTTAATGAAAAACTGTTTTTT.

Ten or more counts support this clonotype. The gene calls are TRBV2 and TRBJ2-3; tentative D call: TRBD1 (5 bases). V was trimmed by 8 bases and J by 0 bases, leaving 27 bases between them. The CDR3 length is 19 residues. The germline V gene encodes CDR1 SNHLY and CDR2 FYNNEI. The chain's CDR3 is CASPGQNRISEYSTDTQYF. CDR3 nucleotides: TGTGCCAGCCCCGGACAAAATCGAATCAGTGAATATAGCACAGATACGCAGTATTTT.

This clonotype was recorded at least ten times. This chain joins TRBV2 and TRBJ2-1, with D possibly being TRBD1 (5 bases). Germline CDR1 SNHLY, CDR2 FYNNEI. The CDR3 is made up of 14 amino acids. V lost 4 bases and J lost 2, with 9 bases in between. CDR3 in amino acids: CASSGGRAYNEQFF. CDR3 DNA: TGTGCCAGCAGTGGTGGCAGGGCCTACAATGAGCAGTTCTTC.